A single sample is the source of the 13 T cell receptor beta chains below, sequenced in a study of cytomegalovirus exposure and HLA in healthy donors. The primer mix had 60 Vbeta and 13 Jbeta primers. Profiled with immunoSEQ multiplex PCR; TCRdb holds only in-frame clones, not every one. This sample carries fewer than 95,000 clones, roughly 79% of them seen once, and the ten largest clones take 0.45% to 0.6%. The specimen sequenced was PBMCs. These receptors were collected from a man aged 25 to 40 in good health and CMV-seronegative.

This rearrangement joins TRBV5-1 to TRBJ1-2; possibly TRBD1 for D (5 bases). The CDR3 has 19 amino acids. V was pared by 1 base and J by 1 base, with 23 bases between. From germline, CDR1 is SGHRS and CDR2 YFSETQ. CDR3 DNA: TGCGCCAGCAGCTTGAGTTCCCTTCCAGGGAGGGAGGATAACTATGGCTACACCTTC. Translating it yields CASSLSSLPGREDNYGYTF.

Concerning this clone itself: A junction end diverges from the germline sequence, so it may reflect a read error. The chain carries TRBV9 and TRBJ1-6; D ambiguous. The CDR3 is 13 amino acids. The germline gives CDR1 SGDLS, CDR2 YYNGEE. The CDR3 sequence: CASSPHNKSPLHF. CDR3 sequence (DNA): TGTGCCAGCAGCCCCCACAATAAGTCACCCCTCCACTTT.

This chain's CDR3 is CASSEGAGGSTDTQYF. The CDR3 nucleotides read TGTGCCAGCAGTGAAGGAGCGGGAGGGAGCACAGATACGCAGTATTTT. The chain links TRBV6-4 to TRBJ2-3, with 10 nucleotides matching TRBD2. Germline-derived CDR1 and CDR2 are MRHNA and SNTAGT. The CDR3 contains 16 residues. The V segment lost 3 bases and the J segment 0 bases; nucleotides outside the gene matches: 3.

V gene TRBV13 combines with J gene TRBJ1-1, with D perhaps matching TRBD1 (6 bases). V lost 2 bases and J 0 bases, leaving 10 bases between the germline ends. The CDR3 has 15 residues. CDR1 and CDR2 from the germline V gene are PRHDT and FYEKMQ (reference sequence). CDR3 DNA: TGTGCCAGCAGCTTACTAGACAGGCTGAACACTGAAGCTTTCTTT. This translates into CASSLLDRLNTEAFF. The variable domain in full, completed from reference TRBV13 and TRBJ1-1, reads AAGVIQSPRHLIKEKRETATLKCYPIPRHDTVYWYQQGPGQDPQFLISFYEKMQSDKGSIPDRFSAQQFSDYHSELNMSSLELGDSALYFCASSLLDRLNTEAFFGQGTRLTVV.

The rearrangement links TRBV15 to TRBJ2-2; 9 bases fit TRBD1. The CDR3 is 18 amino acids. Germline lookup yields CDR1 LNHNV and CDR2 YYDKDF (reference sequence). Trimming at V came to 4 bases and at J to 3 bases, leaving 12 bases not matched to a gene. CDR3 region: CATSIVRRTGEHTGELFF. Written as DNA, the CDR3 is TGTGCCACCAGCATCGTCCGTCGGACAGGGGAGCACACCGGGGAGCTGTTTTTT.

This chain joins TRBV9 and TRBJ2-6; possibly TRBD1 for D (6 bases). The V end was cut by 1 base, the J end by 4 bases, with 15 bases between. In germline, CDR1 is SGDLS, CDR2 YYNGEE. The CDR3 sequence is 17 residues long. The CDR3 DNA reads as TGTGCCAGCAGCGTAATAGGCCAGGGGAAAGGGGCCAACGTCCTGACTTTC. Amino acid sequence: CASSVIGQGKGANVLTF. Variable domain in full (rest from reference TRBV9 and TRBJ2-6): DSGVTQTPKHLITATGQRVTLRCSPRSGDLSVYWYQQSLDQGLQFLIQYYNGEERAKGNILERFSAQQFPDLHSELNLSSLELGDSALYFCASSVIGQGKGANVLTFGAGSRLTVL.

The gene calls are TRBV6-6 and TRBJ2-1; D perhaps matches TRBD2 (6 bases). Germline V gene sequence: CDR1 MNHNY, CDR2 SVGAGI (reference sequence). The CDR3 length is 15 residues. The V gene lost 6 bases and the J gene lost 0 bases, with 12 bases spanning the gap. The CDR3 loop is CASSQGRPSYNEQFF. The CDR3 DNA is TGTGCCAGCAGCCAAGGGAGGCCCTCCTACAATGAGCAGTTCTTC.

This chain joins TRBV30 and TRBJ1-5; no firm D call. CDR3 size: 14 residues. Trimming took off 5 bases at V and 4 bases at J, with 15 bases between the two ends. Germline lookup yields CDR1 GTSNPN and CDR2 SVGIG (reference sequence). The CDR3 nucleotides read TGTGCCTGGGCTAAGTGGGCTCCAAATCAGCCCCAGCATTTT. It is translated as CAWAKWAPNQPQHF.

J is TRBJ1-3 and V is TRBV11-3; 9 nucleotides line up with TRBD1. With 4 bases clipped from V and 0 bases from J, the junction kept 7 bases outside the gene matches. Germline V gives CDR1 SGHNT, CDR2 YENEEA. The CDR3 has 17 amino acids. This CDR3 is CASSWSGTGSSGNTIYF. The CDR3 coding sequence is TGTGCCAGCAGCTGGTCCGGGACAGGGAGCTCTGGAAACACCATATATTTT.

The rearrangement joins TRBV2 to TRBJ2-3, with D unresolved. Trimming shortened V by 7 bases and J by 6 bases, and 5 bases separated the two germline ends. CDR3 length equals 10 residues. Per germline, CDR1 SNHLY and CDR2 FYNNEI. This CDR3 reads CASTGDTQYF. CDR3 DNA: TGTGCCAGCACCGGTGATACGCAGTATTTT.

The sample holds a few counts of this clone. The rearrangement uses TRBV29-1 and TRBJ1-1, with TRBD1 matching 8 bases. There are 11 residues in the CDR3. The ends lost 0 bases at V and 12 bases at J; junction bases unmatched: 3. Germline loops: CDR1 SQVTM, CDR2 ANQGSEA. In DNA, the CDR3 is TGCAGCGTTGAAGAGGACAGGGAGTCTTTCTTT. As protein: CSVEEDRESFF.

The chain carries TRBV6-6 and TRBJ2-7; 8 bases line up with TRBD1. Germline V gene lookup returns CDR1 MNHNY and CDR2 SVGAGI (reference sequence). The ends lost 2 bases at V and 0 bases at J; junction bases unmatched: 6. The CDR3 runs 16 residues. The CDR3 sequence is CASSYTGTGYSYEQYF. The CDR3 bases are TGTGCCAGCAGTTACACGGGGACAGGTTACTCCTACGAGCAGTACTTC.

Written as DNA, the CDR3 is TGTGCCAGCAGCCGTACGGGAGGGGAAGAGACCCAGTACTTC. It codes for CASSRTGGEETQYF. The chain has TRBV7-3 and TRBJ2-5; 8 positions agree with TRBD2. The J segment lost 3 bases and the V segment lost 5 bases, leaving 5 bases of the junction unmatched. CDR1 and CDR2 from the germline V gene are SGHTA and FQGTGA. The CDR3 has 14 residues.